The 24 T cell receptor beta chains given below trace back to one sample, sequenced in a study of breast tumors, draining lymph nodes, adjacent tissues. Using its own MiXCR run on the multiplex PCR reads, TCRdb lists one record per CDR3 protein. The sample holds 200,000 or so distinct CDR3 sequences, roughly 31% seen once. Breast cancer patients provided tissue from their axillary draining lymph nodes. Sequencing was carried out using axillary lymph node tissue. The receptors stem from a female donor with breast cancer. Some clones in this sample may be carry-over from other donors' samples.

This clonotype has at least ten counts. The gene calls are TRBV20-1 and TRBJ2-7, with TRBD1 as a possible D gene (5 bases). Trimming cost V 0 bases and J 5 bases, with 17 bases left between them. The CDR3 totals 15 residues. Germline CDR1 is DFQATT and CDR2 is SNEGSKA (reference sequence). DNA of the CDR3: TGCAGTGCTAGAGATGCCGTGAAGACAGCAGACGAGCAGTACTTC. Translation gives CSARDAVKTADEQYF.

J is TRBJ2-5 and V is TRBV7-2; no reliable D call. The CDR3 sequence is 12 residues long. Trimming stripped 2 bases from V and 7 bases from J, with 8 bases between. Germline V lookup: CDR1 SGHTA, CDR2 FQGNSA. CDR3 nucleotides: TGTGCCAGCAGCTTAAATGCCGGGACCCAGTACTTC. It specifies CASSLNAGTQYF.

This clonotype showed up just a few times. The gene calls are TRBV6-1 and TRBJ2-5; D might be TRBD2 (7 bases). CDR3 size: 15 residues. V gave up 5 bases and J gave up 2 bases, with 15 bases separating them. CDR1 and CDR2 from the germline V gene are MNHNS and SASEGT. The CDR3: CASSQMRGPQETQYF. The CDR3 DNA reads as TGTGCCAGCAGTCAAATGCGGGGGCCTCAAGAGACCCAGTACTTC.

This clonotype was observed at least ten times. The chain carries TRBV7-8 and TRBJ2-3; D is unresolved. CDR3 length: 13 residues. Germline loops: CDR1 SGHVS, CDR2 FQNEAQ. Trimming cost V 1 base and J 7 bases, with 9 bases left between them. The CDR3 DNA is TGTGCCAGCAGCTTAGGCTTAGGTAATACGCAGTATTTT. This sequence encodes CASSLGLGNTQYF. Using reference TRBV7-8 and TRBJ2-3 for the parts outside the CDR3, the full variable domain is GAGVSQSPRYKVAKRGQDVALRCDPISGHVSLFWYQQALGQGPEFLTYFQNEAQLDKSGLPSDRFFAERPEGSVSTLKIQRTQQEDSAVYLCASSLGLGNTQYFGPGTRLTVL.

This clonotype occurred a few times. The chain employs TRBV28 and TRBJ2-2; a weak D match, TRBD2 (6 bases). Germline lookup yields CDR1 MDHEN and CDR2 SYDVKM. V was pared by 9 bases and J by 3 bases, with 14 bases between. There are 14 residues in the CDR3. This CDR3 is CASLGGGYTGELFF. The CDR3 bases are TGTGCCAGTCTGGGGGGAGGCTACACCGGGGAGCTGTTTTTT.

This clonotype was detected ten times or more. This chain connects TRBV7-9 to TRBJ2-7; TRBD1 matches 10 bases. V shed 5 bases and J 5 bases; nucleotides not matched to a gene: 3. The CDR3 has 13 residues. Germline lookup yields CDR1 SEHNR and CDR2 FQNEAQ (reference sequence). CDR3: CASSPTGGDEQYF. The DNA of the CDR3 is TGTGCCAGCAGCCCGACAGGGGGCGACGAGCAGTACTTC.

This clonotype was seen ten or more times. The chain employs TRBV20-1 and TRBJ2-7, with D perhaps TRBD1 (8 bases). The CDR3 runs to 14 residues. Looked up from germline, CDR1 is DFQATT and CDR2 is SNEGSKA (reference sequence). V was pared by 4 bases and J by 1 base, with 14 bases between. CDR3 region: CSAKGGDRSYEQYF. The CDR3 DNA sequence: TGCAGTGCTAAAGGGGGGGACAGGTCCTACGAGCAGTACTTC.

This clonotype showed up many times. The genes are TRBV20-1 and TRBJ2-1; TRBD2 matches 8 bases. The germline V gene has CDR1 DFQATT and CDR2 SNEGSKA (reference sequence). The CDR3 loop spans 14 amino acids. V gave up 6 bases and J gave up 8 bases; unmatched junction bases: 12. In DNA form, the CDR3 reads TGCAGTGCCCCGGGACTAGTATCTTACGATGAGCAGTTCTTC. This sequence encodes CSAPGLVSYDEQFF.

The V and J genes are TRBV27 and TRBJ1-5; D uncertain. Germline CDR1 is MNHEY and CDR2 is SMNVEV (reference sequence). There are 14 residues in the CDR3. V lost 2 bases to trimming and J lost 0 bases, with 5 bases between them. The DNA for the CDR3 is TGTGCCAGCAGTTTAGGATATAGCAATCAGCCCCAGCATTTT. Translation gives CASSLGYSNQPQHF.

The genes are TRBV10-3 and TRBJ2-7, with D maybe TRBD2 (5 bases). In germline, CDR1 is ENHRY, CDR2 SYGVKD. The CDR3 covers 13 residues. V was pared by 3 bases and J by 1 base, with 7 bases between. The CDR3 loop is CAISDSGSYEQYF. For the CDR3, the DNA is TGTGCCATCAGTGACTCGGGATCCTACGAGCAGTACTTC.

This clonotype was seen repeatedly, ten times or more. The V gene is TRBV5-6, the J gene TRBJ2-5, with a possible D match to TRBD1 (6 bases). Trimming shortened V by 0 bases and J by 5 bases, and 11 bases separated the two germline ends. The CDR3 covers 14 residues. From germline, CDR1 is SGHDT and CDR2 YYEEEE. The CDR3 spells CASSLVGQWETQYF. The DNA of the CDR3 is TGTGCCAGCAGCTTGGTTGGACAGTGGGAGACCCAGTACTTC. The variable domain in full, with the rest retrieved from reference TRBV5-6 and TRBJ2-5, is DAGVTQSPTHLIKTRGQQVTLRCSPKSGHDTVSWYQQALGQGPQFIFQYYEEEERQRGNFPDRFSGHQFPNYSSELNVNALLLGDSALYLCASSLVGQWETQYFGPGTRLLVL.

This clonotype has at least ten counts. This rearrangement joins TRBV7-6 to TRBJ2-2; D may be TRBD2 (6 bases). Trimming took off 3 bases at V and 5 bases at J, with 13 bases between the two ends. In germline, CDR1 is SGHVS, CDR2 FNYEAQ. The CDR3 is 15 amino acids. CDR3 sequence: CASSFGRGGTGELFF. In nucleotides, the CDR3 is TGTGCCAGCAGCTTCGGGCGGGGTGGTACCGGGGAGCTGTTTTTT. The complete variable domain, with remaining parts taken from reference TRBV7-6 and TRBJ2-2, reads GAGVSQSPRYKVTKRGQDVALRCDPISGHVSLYWYRQALGQGPEFLTYFNYEAQQDKSGLPNDRFSAERPEGSISTLTIQRTEQRDSAMYRCASSFGRGGTGELFFGEGSRLTVL.

This clonotype was counted ten times or more. CDR3 region: CSARDPRGAQQETQYF. CDR3 nucleotide sequence: TGCAGTGCTAGAGATCCCAGGGGCGCGCAACAAGAGACCCAGTACTTC. V and J are TRBV20-1 and TRBJ2-5, with D maybe TRBD1 (6 bases). Trimming pared 0 bases from V and 2 bases from J, leaving 16 bases between. CDR1 is DFQATT, CDR2 SNEGSKA, per germline (reference sequence). The CDR3 has 16 amino acids.

Many counts were recorded for this clonotype. The chain recombines TRBV30 with TRBJ2-7; 8 bases agree with TRBD1. The V gene end was trimmed by 5 bases and the J gene end by 6 bases; junction bases not matched to a gene: 12. There are 14 residues in the CDR3. The V gene's germline CDR1 is GTSNPN and CDR2 SVGIG (reference sequence). The CDR3 DNA follows: TGTGCCTGGGATTGGGGACAGGTCTCGGTCGAGCAGTACTTC. As protein: CAWDWGQVSVEQYF.

This clonotype showed up just once. A much bigger clone sits one base away, suggesting this may be a read error. This CDR3 reads CASSSSGDAHCGYPF. CDR3 sequence (DNA): TGTGCCAGCAGCTCCAGCGGGGACGCTCACTGTGGCTACCCCTTC. This chain connects TRBV7-9 to TRBJ1-2; D possibly corresponds to TRBD1 (5 bases). Germline values: CDR1 SEHNR, CDR2 FQNEAQ (reference sequence). This CDR3 is 15 amino acids long.

The V gene is TRBV12-3 or TRBV12-4, the J gene TRBJ2-1, with 8 positions matching TRBD2. V shed 2 bases, J shed 10 bases, and the junction held 10 bases outside the gene matches. The CDR3 is 15 residues long. CDR3 sequence reads: CASSLKAGVGGEQFF. For the CDR3, the DNA is TGTGCCAGCAGTTTAAAAGCGGGAGTAGGTGGGGAGCAGTTCTTC.

This clonotype was counted a few times. Since a much larger clone is just one base distant, this may be a read error. The rearrangement links TRBV12-3 or TRBV12-4 to TRBJ2-7, with D possibly matching TRBD1 (5 bases). The V end lost 3 bases, the J end lost 5 bases, and 14 bases lay between the germline ends. The length of the CDR3 is 14 residues. DNA of the CDR3: TGTGCCAGCAGTTTCGAGGCAGGGTTTCACGAGCAGTACTTC. Translated, it gives CASSFEAGFHEQYF.

This clonotype has only a few counts. A much larger clone differs from this one at a single base, so this may be a read error. The chain combines TRBV11-2 with TRBJ2-7, with TRBD2 matching over 7 bases. The CDR3 totals 15 residues. Germline-derived CDR1 and CDR2 are SGHAT and FQNNGV. With 0 bases clipped from V and 0 bases from J, the junction kept 2 bases outside the gene matches. DNA for the CDR3: TGTGCCAGCAGCTTAGACGGGAGGACCTCCTACGAGCAGTACTTC. Its translation: CASSLDGRTSYEQYF.

This clonotype was counted a few times. The rearrangement links TRBV28 to TRBJ2-5; 7 positions match TRBD2. Germline V gene lookup returns CDR1 MDHEN and CDR2 SYDVKM. The CDR3 runs 15 residues. Germline trimming cut 5 bases from V and 7 bases from J; bases unmatched to any gene: 13. Here the CDR3 reads CASSPAGLDSGTQYF. CDR3 coding DNA: TGTGCCAGCAGTCCCGCCGGACTAGATTCCGGGACCCAGTACTTC.

This chain uses TRBV28 with TRBJ2-6; D tentatively reads TRBD1 or TRBD2 (6 bases each). Germline-derived CDR1 and CDR2 are MDHEN and SYDVKM. The CDR3 is made up of 15 amino acids. V lost 6 bases to trimming and J lost 4 bases, with 13 bases between them. The CDR3 bases are TGTGCCAGCAGCCGAGGGGGGACCGGGGCCAACGTCCTGACTTTC. As protein: CASSRGGTGANVLTF.

This clonotype came up many times. The rearrangement links TRBV19 to TRBJ1-2; D possibly corresponds to TRBD1 (6 bases). Germline V lookup: CDR1 LNHDA, CDR2 SQIVND (reference sequence). The CDR3 sequence is 16 residues long. V was shortened by 3 bases and J by 8 bases, with 22 bases between the two germline ends. This CDR3 reads CASSMRRNMAGQGYTF. The CDR3 DNA is TGTGCCAGTAGTATGCGCAGGAATATGGCGGGACAAGGCTACACCTTC.

This clonotype was seen ten or more times. The chain combines TRBV5-4 with TRBJ1-6; the D is unclear. CDR3 length: 15 amino acids. CDR1 and CDR2 (germline): SGHNT, YYREEE (reference sequence). The V end lost 0 bases, the J end lost 10 bases, and 14 bases lay between the germline ends. CDR3 protein: CASSLEGFWPSPLHF. In DNA, the CDR3 is TGTGCCAGCAGCTTGGAAGGGTTTTGGCCCTCACCCCTCCACTTT.

This clonotype was counted ten times or more. This rearrangement joins TRBV2 to TRBJ1-2; a possible D gene is TRBD1 (5 bases). Trimming removed 7 bases from V and 6 bases from J, with 15 bases in between. In germline, CDR1 is SNHLY, CDR2 FYNNEI. This CDR3 spans 13 amino acids. As DNA, the CDR3 is TGTGCCAGCACGTCGGGACGGGGGGATGGCTACACCTTC. Translated: CASTSGRGDGYTF.

Comment on this clonotype: Because it lacks the conserved phenylalanine or tryptophan at the end, this CDR3 is likely a read error. This chain joins TRBV12-3 or TRBV12-4 and TRBJ2-7; D unresolved. Trimming stripped 10 bases from V and 5 bases from J, with 18 bases between. This CDR3 is built from 13 residues. The CDR3 nucleotides read TGTGCCACGAAAGGCCAGGTCCGGAACGAGCAGTACCTC. Translation gives CATKGQVRNEQYL.